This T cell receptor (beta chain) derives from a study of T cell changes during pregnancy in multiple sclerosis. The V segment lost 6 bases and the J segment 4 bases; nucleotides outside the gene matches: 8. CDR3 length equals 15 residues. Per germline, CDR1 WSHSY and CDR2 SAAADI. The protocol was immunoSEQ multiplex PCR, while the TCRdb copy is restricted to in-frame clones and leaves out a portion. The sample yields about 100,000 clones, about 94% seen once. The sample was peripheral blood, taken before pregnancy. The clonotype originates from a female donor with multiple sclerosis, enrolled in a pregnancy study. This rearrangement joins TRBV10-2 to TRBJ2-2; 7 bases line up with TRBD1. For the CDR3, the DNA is TGCGCCAGCAGAGACAGGGTTTCTGGCACCGGGGAGCTGTTTTTT. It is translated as CASRDRVSGTGELFF.